This T cell receptor beta chain was identified during a study of a mutant IDH1 vaccine in newly diagnosed glioma. Study-level information: Visit V12 was conducted at week 35 as the safety follow-up. Visit V13 came later, at week 47.

This clone was seen more than once but under ten times. Its antigen is not known. Time point reported: week 47, end of study. Every vaccine dose comprised 300 ug of mutant IDH1 20-mer peptide plus topical imiquimod. Clones were read by immunoSEQ multiplex PCR, and TCRdb kept only the in-frame ones, dropping some. This table has about 50,000 clones, over 75% appearing once. The CDR3 has 13 amino acids. Per the germline V gene, CDR1 is MGHDK and CDR2 is SYGVNS. Trimming cost V 6 bases and J 0 bases, with 8 bases left between them. This specimen was PBMCs, taken from a glioma patient whose treatment included an IDH1 peptide vaccine. The gene calls are TRBV25-1 and TRBJ1-1, with D uncertain. This sequence was found in a woman aged 40 to 50 with glioma. Some clones in this sample may be carry-over from other donors' samples. For the CDR3, the DNA is TGTGCCAGCAGCCGACTGATGAACACTGAAGCTTTCTTT. This gives the protein CASSRLMNTEAFF.